A selection of T cell receptor beta chains follows, all from one sample in a study of CD8 T cells in ankylosing spondylitis. TCRdb recomputed calls from the 5' RACE reads with MiXCR, one row per CDR3 protein. Of roughly 200,000 distinct CDR3 sequences detected, 9.5% to 15% appear once; the ten largest clones hold more than 15%. Sequencing was done on a sample of blood, either unsorted or a sorted T cell fraction (not recorded which). Receptor source: a male donor with ankylosing spondylitis or in good health (not recorded which). Each CDR3 is given with its conserved first and last residue. A D gene is named only where the DNA matches it firmly. Size tells how often a clone was seen (once, few, many) or the class of an expanded clone, and some rows leave it out.

>TRBJ1-1|NA|TRBV12-3/TRBV12-4|few
CASSPVRPMNTEAFF
TGTGCCAGCAGTCCCGTACGGCCCATGAACACTGAAGCTTTCTTT
>TRBJ1-1|NA|TRBV12-3/TRBV12-4|many
CASSLGRDTEAFF
TGTGCCAGCAGTTTGGGGAGGGACACTGAAGCTTTCTTT
>TRBJ2-3|TRBD2|TRBV29-1|few
CSGGSSGITDTQYF
TGCAGCGGCGGATCTAGCGGCATCACAGATACGCAGTATTTT
>TRBJ2-7|NA|TRBV27|few
CASSLGRLNEQYF
TGTGCCAGCAGTTTAGGCAGGCTGAACGAGCAGTACTTC
>TRBJ2-7|TRBD2|TRBV4-1|NA
CASSQRLAGPTGQYF
TGCGCCAGCAGCCAACGACTAGCGGGCCCCACAGGGCAGTACTTC
>TRBJ2-1|TRBD1|TRBV27|NA
CASSFPPGTGVTEQFF
TGTGCCAGCAGTTTCCCCCCCGGGACAGGGGTTACTGAGCAGTTCTTC
>TRBJ2-2|TRBD1|TRBV7-9|NA
CASSPDRAVNTGELFF
TGTGCCAGCAGCCCGGACAGGGCCGTTAACACCGGGGAGCTGTTTTTT
>TRBJ2-5|TRBD2|TRBV19|few
CASSMLAGSQETQYF
TGTGCCAGTAGTATGCTAGCGGGGAGCCAAGAGACCCAGTACTTC
>TRBJ2-6|TRBD1|TRBV3-1|NA
CASSQDGVRDRSSGANVLTF
TGTGCCAGCAGCCAAGATGGGGTGAGGGACAGGAGCTCTGGGGCCAACGTCCTGACTTTC
>TRBJ2-1|NA|TRBV9|few
CASSVAIGGTYNEQFF
TGTGCCAGCAGCGTAGCTATCGGTGGCACCTACAATGAGCAGTTCTTC
>TRBJ2-3|NA|TRBV14|many
CASSQMTAGTNTQYF
TGTGCCAGCAGCCAGATGACGGCAGGGACGAATACGCAGTATTTT
>TRBJ2-2|NA|TRBV30|few
CAWRGPNTGELFF
TGTGCCTGGAGGGGGCCGAACACCGGGGAGCTGTTTTTT
>TRBJ2-1|TRBD2|TRBV27|few
CASSLNGLAGPNEQFF
TGTGCCAGCAGTTTAAACGGACTAGCGGGACCCAATGAGCAGTTCTTC
>TRBJ2-5|NA|TRBV7-6|NA
CASSLDRDVIQETQYF
TGTGCCAGCAGCTTAGACCGGGACGTAATTCAAGAGACCCAGTACTTC
>TRBJ2-1|NA|TRBV10-2|NA
CATARGNEQFF
TGCGCCACGGCGAGGGGGAATGAGCAGTTCTTC
>TRBJ2-2|NA|TRBV4-1|many
CASSHRFDGELFF
TGCGCCAGCAGCCACCGTTTTGACGGGGAGCTGTTTTTT
>TRBJ2-3|NA|TRBV19|once
CASSIPGSLTDTQYF
TGTGCCAGTAGTATCCCGGGGTCCTTGACAGATACGCAGTATTTT
>TRBJ2-7|TRBD1|TRBV5-1|many
CASSSRDSPYEQYF
TGCGCCAGCAGCTCCCGGGACAGCCCCTACGAGCAGTACTTC
>TRBJ2-7|NA|TRBV11-3|few
CASSLAGSHEQYF
TGTGCCAGCAGCTTAGCGGGATCCCACGAGCAGTACTTC
>TRBJ2-1|TRBD2|TRBV20-1|few
CSATSGHSSSYNEQFF
TGCAGTGCTACTAGCGGGCATAGCAGCTCCTACAATGAGCAGTTCTTC
>TRBJ2-7|NA|TRBV6-1|few
CASSPRIPGGEQYF
TGTGCCAGCAGCCCCAGGATCCCGGGCGGCGAGCAGTACTTC
>TRBJ2-1|NA|TRBV9|many
CASSTTPGEQFF
TGTGCCAGCAGCACAACCCCGGGAGAGCAGTTCTTC
>TRBJ2-7|NA|TRBV7-6|many
CASSLDVLGVEQYF
TGTGCCAGCAGCTTAGATGTATTAGGGGTCGAGCAGTACTTC
>TRBJ2-1|NA|TRBV7-8|few
CASSSARNEQFF
TGTGCCAGCAGCTCCGCGAGGAATGAGCAGTTCTTC
>TRBJ2-1|NA|TRBV5-1|few
CASSGRGPPTYNEQFF
TGCGCCAGCAGCGGTCGGGGTCCTCCCACCTACAATGAGCAGTTCTTC
>TRBJ2-6|TRBD2|TRBV11-2|NA
CASSFNSGSFGSGANVLTF
TGTGCCAGCAGCTTTAATAGCGGGAGCTTCGGCTCTGGGGCCAACGTCCTGACTTTC
>TRBJ2-3|NA|TRBV24-1|many
CATSDNARTPVSDTQYF
TGTGCCACCAGTGATAACGCTAGGACCCCGGTCTCGGATACGCAGTATTTT
>TRBJ1-5|TRBD1|TRBV27|NA
CASSLRQGHQPQHF
TGTGCCAGCAGTTTAAGACAGGGCCATCAGCCCCAGCATTTT
>TRBJ2-7|NA|TRBV6-1|many
CASRSNRRYEQYF
TGTGCCAGCAGATCGAACCGCCGCTACGAGCAGTACTTC
>TRBJ2-2|NA|TRBV5-6|many
CASSSGQPTGELFF
TGTGCCAGCAGCTCGGGACAACCGACCGGGGAGCTGTTTTTT